This T cell receptor beta chain comes out of a study of cytomegalovirus exposure and HLA in healthy donors. Amplification used 60 Vbeta primers and 13 Jbeta primers. Repertoires were generated with immunoSEQ multiplex PCR, while TCRdb's copy carries only in-frame clones and drops some. The repertoire includes about 180,000 clones, about 73% of them detected once, and roughly an eighth sits in the top ten. Trimming took off 2 bases at V and 1 base at J, with 6 bases between the two ends. Germline loops: CDR1 LNHNV, CDR2 YYDKDF (reference sequence). CDR3 size: 14 residues. The sample was PBMCs. The receptor comes from a woman aged 45 to 65 in good health and CMV-seropositive. The chain is built from TRBV15 and TRBJ1-5, with D possibly matching TRBD1 (6 bases). CDR3 sequence (DNA): TGTGCCACCAGCAGACAGGGGAGCAATCAGCCCCAGCATTTT. Its protein product is CATSRQGSNQPQHF.